These 23 T cell receptor beta chains originate from one sample sequenced in a study of early T cells in non-severe SARS-CoV-2 infection. One entry per CDR3 protein results from TCRdb running MiXCR on the 5' RACE reads. The sample yields under 85,000 distinct CDR3 sequences, 4.5% to 6% seen once. The material sequenced was whole blood, taken at baseline. These receptors were taken from an adult who was a healthcare worker with PCR-confirmed SARS-CoV-2 infection or an uninfected control (not recorded which).

This clonotype was seen many times. This chain links TRBV29-1 with TRBJ2-1; TRBD1 is a possible D gene (5 bases). The CDR3 sequence is 11 residues long. Germline assignment: CDR1 SQVTM and CDR2 ANQGSEA. Deletions cut 8 bases from V and 15 bases from J, with 20 bases between. This CDR3 reads CSYLQGLLWFF. The CDR3 bases are TGCAGCTACCTGCAGGGCCTTCTGTGGTTCTTC.

This clonotype came up many times. The CDR3 protein is CASSPEVGNEQYF. CDR3 nucleotides: TGTGCCAGCAGCCCCGAGGTAGGGAACGAGCAGTACTTC. The chain is built from TRBV7-2 and TRBJ2-7; D call uncertain. The CDR3 sequence is 13 residues long. The V end was cut by 5 bases, the J end by 5 bases, with 13 bases between. Germline V CDR1 and CDR2: SGHTA, FQGNSA.

V usage is TRBV11-3 and J usage is TRBJ2-5; 9 bases are a match to TRBD2. Germline lookup yields CDR1 SGHNT and CDR2 YENEEA. With V trimmed by 1 base and J by 0 bases, 0 bases remained unmatched. The CDR3 contains 15 residues. CDR3 bases: TGTGCCAGCAGCTTAGGACTAGCGGACCAAGAGACCCAGTACTTC. Translated, it gives CASSLGLADQETQYF. The entire variable domain, with the rest obtained from reference TRBV11-3 and TRBJ2-5, is as follows: EAGVVQSPRYKIIEKKQPVAFWCNPISGHNTLYWYLQNLGQGPELLIRYENEEAVDDSQLPKDRFSAERLKGVDSTLKIQPAELGDSAVYLCASSLGLADQETQYFGPGTRLLVL.

The chain uses TRBV29-1 and TRBJ1-1; D might be TRBD1 (6 bases). This CDR3 has 15 residues. The V gene lost 4 bases and the J gene lost 0 bases, with 15 bases spanning the gap. CDR1 is SQVTM, CDR2 ANQGSEA, per germline. The CDR3 protein is CSVASGHNLNTEAFF. CDR3 nucleotides: TGCAGCGTTGCCTCGGGACACAACTTGAACACTGAAGCTTTCTTT.

The chain has TRBV6-1 and TRBJ1-2, with D tentatively TRBD1 (5 bases). CDR1 is MNHNS and CDR2 is SASEGT in the germline V gene. V gave up 8 bases and J gave up 1 base, with 20 bases separating them. The CDR3 loop spans 16 amino acids. The CDR3 DNA reads as TGTGCCAGCGGACACGATACAGGACATATTAACTATGGCTACACCTTC. This gives the protein CASGHDTGHINYGYTF.

This clonotype has only a few counts. This rearrangement joins TRBV14 to TRBJ2-1, with TRBD2 matching over 7 bases. Trimming cost V 3 bases and J 5 bases; bases outside gene matches: 10. The CDR3 is 16 residues long. Germline V lookup: CDR1 SGHDN, CDR2 FVKESK. The CDR3 DNA reads TGTGCCAGCAGCCAGGATATTGGGAGGGTAAACAATGAGCAGTTCTTC. Translation gives CASSQDIGRVNNEQFF. Full variable domain (rest looked up from reference TRBV14 and TRBJ2-1): EAGVTQFPSHSVIEKGQTVTLRCDPISGHDNLYWYRRVMGKEIKFLLHFVKESKQDESGMPNNRFLAERTGGTYSTLKVQPAELEDSGVYFCASSQDIGRVNNEQFFGPGTRLTVL.

This clonotype was seen only a few times. The V call is TRBV6-7, the J call TRBJ2-1; D is possibly TRBD1 or TRBD2 (6 bases each). TRBV6-7 has ORF status, its function being uncertain. V was pared by 4 bases and J by 2 bases, with 18 bases between. This CDR3 region has 17 residues. Here the CDR3 DNA reads TGTGCCAGCAGTTCAGAACTTAGGGGGGCTGCCTACAATGAGCAGTTCTTC. It is translated as CASSSELRGAAYNEQFF.

The rearrangement uses TRBV6-4 and TRBJ2-1; 7 positions match TRBD2. The CDR3 totals 15 residues. V shed 3 bases and J 8 bases; nucleotides not matched to a gene: 10. Germline V gene sequence: CDR1 MRHNA, CDR2 SNTAGT. CDR3 coding DNA: TGTGCCAGCAGTGAATTTGCGGGAGAGACGTATGAGCAGTTCTTC. It is translated as CASSEFAGETYEQFF.

The chain links TRBV18 to TRBJ2-1, with 13 positions matching TRBD2. CDR3 length: 18 residues. Germline V CDR1 and CDR2: KGHSH, LQKENI. Trimming cost V 3 bases and J 6 bases; bases outside gene matches: 11. CDR3 DNA sequence: TGTGCCAGCTCACCGAGACTAGCGGGAGGTCCCGCAGGCAATGAGCAGTTCTTC. Its protein is CASSPRLAGGPAGNEQFF.

This clonotype was counted ten times or more. The CDR3 DNA reads as TGCAGTGCTAGAGGAATGACAGCGAACACTGAAGCTTTCTTT. Amino acids: CSARGMTANTEAFF. This rearrangement joins TRBV20-1 to TRBJ1-1; maybe TRBD1 (5 bases). The CDR3 spans 14 residues. Germline loops: CDR1 DFQATT, CDR2 SNEGSKA (reference sequence). V lost 1 base and J 1 base, leaving 10 bases between the germline ends.

This clonotype was seen more than once but under ten times. The chain recombines TRBV19 with TRBJ1-1; D remains unclear. V lost 3 bases, J lost 0 bases, and 11 bases lay in between. This CDR3 has 15 amino acids. Germline loops: CDR1 LNHDA, CDR2 SQIVND (reference sequence). The chain's CDR3 is CASSIVGRLNTEAFF. As DNA, the CDR3 is TGTGCCAGTAGTATTGTGGGCCGCTTGAACACTGAAGCTTTCTTT.

This clonotype was detected ten times or more. The gene calls are TRBV9 and TRBJ2-7; possible D gene TRBD2, 5 bases. The CDR3 has 14 residues. Germline-derived CDR1 and CDR2 are SGDLS and YYNGEE. V was trimmed by 2 bases and J by 5 bases, leaving 14 bases between them. The CDR3 DNA follows: TGTGCCAGCAGCGTTTCGGGTGGGAGCGACGAGCAGTACTTC. Protein: CASSVSGGSDEQYF.

This clonotype was seen many times. V usage is TRBV12-5 and J usage is TRBJ2-3; the D gene is possibly TRBD1 (5 bases). The germline CDR1 and CDR2 sequences are LGHNT and FRNRAP. Trimming pared 1 base from V and 2 bases from J, leaving 10 bases between. The CDR3 spans 15 residues. The CDR3 protein is CASGLGQFFTDTQYF. Written as DNA, the CDR3 is TGTGCTAGTGGTTTGGGACAGTTCTTCACAGATACGCAGTATTTT.

This clonotype was seen ten or more times. The V and J genes are TRBV15 and TRBJ2-6; D remains unclear. Deletions cut 5 bases from V and 1 base from J, with 9 bases between. The length of the CDR3 is 15 residues. CDR1 LNHNV and CDR2 YYDKDF come from the germline V gene (reference sequence). CDR3 nucleotides: TGTGCCACCAGCTTCCGGCGATCTGGGGCCAACGTCCTGACTTTC. Translation gives CATSFRRSGANVLTF.

This clonotype was found many times. V gene TRBV20-1 combines with J gene TRBJ2-5, with 7 positions matching TRBD1. This CDR3 is 13 amino acids long. The V gene's germline CDR1 is DFQATT and CDR2 SNEGSKA (reference sequence). V lost 5 bases to trimming and J lost 1 base; unmatched junction nucleotides: 4. For the CDR3, the DNA is TGCAGTGCTGAGACAGGGATCCAAGAGACCCAGTACTTC. Translated, it gives CSAETGIQETQYF.

This clonotype was counted between two and nine times. The chain employs TRBV7-9 and TRBJ2-3; no definite D call. This CDR3 spans 11 amino acids. The germline gives CDR1 SEHNR, CDR2 FQNEAQ (reference sequence). Trimming removed 4 bases from V and 5 bases from J, with 4 bases in between. As DNA, the CDR3 is TGTGCCAGCAGCTCGGTAGATACGCAGTATTTT. Protein product: CASSSVDTQYF.

This clonotype was seen many times. The V gene is TRBV27, the J gene TRBJ2-7; D remains unclear. Trimming took 6 bases from V and 3 from J, leaving 15 bases between them. This CDR3 has 14 amino acids. Germline V gene sequence: CDR1 MNHEY, CDR2 SMNVEV (reference sequence). CDR3 protein: CASRAEFSYYEQYF. CDR3 nucleotides: TGTGCCAGCAGGGCCGAGTTCAGTTACTACGAGCAGTACTTC.

This clonotype occurred a few times. This chain joins TRBV20-1 and TRBJ2-1, with TRBD1 as a possible D gene (5 bases). Germline assignment: CDR1 DFQATT and CDR2 SNEGSKA (reference sequence). The V end lost 6 bases, the J end lost 0 bases, and 9 bases lay between the germline ends. This CDR3 is built from 13 residues. CDR3 in amino acids: CSAPGLSYNEQFF. DNA of the CDR3: TGCAGTGCCCCAGGGCTCTCCTACAATGAGCAGTTCTTC.

This clonotype was counted at least ten times. The DNA for the CDR3 is TGTGCCAGCAGCCCCGGCCCGAAGAACTATGGCTACACCTTC. As protein: CASSPGPKNYGYTF. The chain recombines TRBV7-9 with TRBJ1-2; no reliable D call. Germline CDR1 reads SEHNR; CDR2 reads FQNEAQ (reference sequence). The V end lost 5 bases, the J end lost 2 bases, and 12 bases lay between the germline ends. The CDR3 covers 14 residues.

The chain couples TRBV11-2 to TRBJ2-1; D may match TRBD1 or TRBD2 (6 bases each). The CDR3 consists of 11 residues. V shed 8 bases and J shed 13 bases, with 15 bases lying between them. CDR1 is SGHAT, CDR2 FQNNGV, per germline. CDR3 DNA sequence: TGTGCCAGCTCAGTGGGGGGCCGTCAGTTCTTC. Amino acids: CASSVGGRQFF.

This clonotype showed up many times. J is TRBJ1-1 and V is TRBV18; 7 bases agree with TRBD1. With V trimmed by 4 bases and J by 6 bases, 5 bases remained unmatched. The CDR3 is 13 residues long. Germline V gene sequence: CDR1 KGHSH, CDR2 LQKENI. The CDR3 reads CASSLDRASEAFF. The CDR3 DNA is TGTGCCAGCTCACTAGACAGGGCCTCTGAAGCTTTCTTT.

This chain connects TRBV5-1 to TRBJ2-1, with 9 bases aligning to TRBD2. Losses at the gene ends were 4 bases for V and 7 bases for J; bases not matched to a gene: 12. CDR3 size: 16 residues. Germline assignment: CDR1 SGHRS and CDR2 YFSETQ. For the CDR3, the DNA is TGCGCCAGCAGCCCCCTGATAGCGGGAGCTCGAAATGAGCAGTTCTTC. Protein sequence: CASSPLIAGARNEQFF.

This clonotype was detected a few times. CDR3 in DNA: TGCGCCAGCAGCACCGGACTAGCGGGAGGACGGTGGGGTGAGCAGTTCTTC. Its protein product is CASSTGLAGGRWGEQFF. The chain uses TRBV5-1 and TRBJ2-1, with 14 bases fitting TRBD2. The ends lost 4 bases at V and 9 bases at J; junction bases unmatched: 12. The germline gives CDR1 SGHRS, CDR2 YFSETQ. There are 17 residues in the CDR3.